Shown below are 31 T cell receptor beta chains from a single sample sequenced in a study of glioma-infiltrating T cells. Amplification of TCR alpha and beta CDR3 regions from RNA used iRepertoire nested multiplex PCR. Via MiXCR, TCRdb re-called the multiplex PCR reads, giving one row per CDR3 protein. The sample contains 90,000 to 110,000 distinct CDR3 sequences, about 25% of which appear only once. Material: glioma tissue, nonneoplastic brain tissue, or PBMCs (not recorded which). The receptors stem from a human donor with low-grade glioma or glioblastoma, undergoing nonglioma brain surgery, or in good health (not recorded which).

This clonotype is a singleton in its sample. This sequence may be a read error, since a much larger clone differs from it by one base. V usage is TRBV5-1 and J usage is TRBJ2-1; the match to TRBD1 covers 7 bases. V lost 3 bases, J lost 4 bases, and 7 bases stayed unmatched. The germline gives CDR1 SGHRS, CDR2 YFSETQ. CDR3 length equals 15 residues. In DNA, the CDR3 is TGCGCCAGCAGCTGGGGACAGATGCAATACAATGAGCAGTTCTTC. This encodes CASSWGQMQYNEQFF.

This clonotype was seen repeatedly, ten times or more. V usage is TRBV6-1 and J usage is TRBJ2-1; no clear D gene. The CDR3 has 13 residues. V lost 11 bases and J 2 bases, leaving 13 bases between the germline ends. From germline, CDR1 is MNHNS and CDR2 SASEGT. CDR3 region: CACSTLAYNEQFF. The CDR3 nucleotides are TGTGCCTGCTCGACCTTGGCCTACAATGAGCAGTTCTTC.

V is TRBV5-4 and J is TRBJ1-4; D is ambiguous. The germline gives CDR1 SGHNT, CDR2 YYREEE (reference sequence). V dropped 4 bases and J dropped 8 bases, with 15 bases sitting between them. The CDR3 totals 14 residues. The CDR3 bases are TGTGCCAGCAGCCGTCAGCTACAGAACGAAAAACTGTTTTTT. Amino acid sequence: CASSRQLQNEKLFF.

This clonotype was picked up many times. The chain has TRBV6-2 or TRBV6-3 and TRBJ1-6, with 11 bases identical to TRBD1. Per germline, CDR1 MNHEY and CDR2 SVGEGT. The V gene end was trimmed by 7 bases and the J gene end by 9 bases; junction bases not matched to a gene: 8. The CDR3 spans 15 residues. The CDR3 nucleotides are TGTGCCAGCACCCCCCTTGGGACAGGGGGTTCACCCCTCCACTTT. Residues: CASTPLGTGGSPLHF.

In this sample, this clonotype turned up many times. The chain carries TRBV27 and TRBJ1-1; unclear D gene. V gave up 6 bases and J gave up 1 base, with 3 bases separating them. Germline CDR1 reads MNHEY; CDR2 reads SMNVEV (reference sequence). The CDR3 contains 11 residues. CDR3 nucleotide sequence: TGTGCCAGCAGCCGGAACACTGAAGCTTTCTTT. This gives the protein CASSRNTEAFF.

The gene calls are TRBV2 and TRBJ2-5; D unresolved. The germline V gene has CDR1 SNHLY and CDR2 FYNNEI. CDR3 size: 14 residues. V was trimmed by 0 bases and J by 2 bases, leaving 7 bases between them. Written as DNA, the CDR3 is TGTGCCAGCAGTGAAGCGTGGTTACAAGAGACCCAGTACTTC. Translated, it gives CASSEAWLQETQYF.

With regard to this clonotype: A much larger clone lies one base from this, so it may be a read error. CDR3 amino acids: CSARWDRNQHQHF. The CDR3 nucleotides are TGCAGTGCTAGGTGGGACAGAAATCAGCACCAGCATTTT. The genes are TRBV20-1 and TRBJ1-5, with TRBD1 identical over 7 bases. CDR3 size: 13 residues. Germline V gene sequence: CDR1 DFQATT, CDR2 SNEGSKA (reference sequence).

This clonotype has at least ten counts. The chain combines TRBV15 with TRBJ1-5, with D possibly TRBD1 on 6 matching bases. The germline gives CDR1 LNHNV, CDR2 YYDKDF (reference sequence). The V end lost 5 bases, the J end lost 5 bases, and 22 bases lay between the germline ends. The CDR3 runs to 17 residues. CDR3 nucleotide sequence: TGTGCCACCAGCTCGAATCCGGGGGCGCGTCGAGATCAGCCCCAGCATTTT. Encoded protein: CATSSNPGARRDQPQHF.

V gene TRBV29-1 combines with J gene TRBJ2-7; TRBD1 matches 7 bases. J lost 2 bases, V lost 2 bases, and 3 bases had no gene match. Germline CDR1 SQVTM, CDR2 ANQGSEA. The CDR3 is 13 residues long. CDR3 in amino acids: CSVERQGPYEQYF. As DNA, the CDR3 is TGCAGCGTTGAACGACAGGGCCCCTACGAGCAGTACTTC.

This sequence joins TRBV5-1 and TRBJ2-7; 8 nucleotides align to TRBD2. The CDR3 has 15 amino acids. Germline V gene sequence: CDR1 SGHRS, CDR2 YFSETQ. With 2 bases clipped from V and 1 base from J, the junction kept 5 bases outside the gene matches. CDR3 loop: CASSFERELSYEQYF. Here the CDR3 DNA reads TGCGCCAGCAGCTTCGAGCGGGAGCTATCCTACGAGCAGTACTTC.

Concerning this clonotype: This clone may be a read error of a much larger clone one base away. The V and J genes are TRBV27 and TRBJ1-5, with D perhaps matching TRBD1 (5 bases). The CDR3 is 14 amino acids. Germline V gene sequence: CDR1 MNHEY, CDR2 SMNVEV (reference sequence). The DNA of the CDR3 is TGTGCCTGCAGTTTACAGGTGGGAAATCAGCCCCAGCATTTT. It yields the protein CACSLQVGNQPQHF.

This clonotype was seen many times. The chain uses TRBV6-6 and TRBJ1-1, with TRBD1 identical over 8 bases. Germline V CDR1 and CDR2: MNHNY, SVGAGI (reference sequence). V trimming: 2 bases; J trimming: 1 base; junction bases outside the gene matches: 3. This CDR3 comprises 15 residues. The CDR3 region has the DNA TGTGCCAGCAGTTACCAGGGGGCCGCGAACACTGAAGCTTTCTTT. Its protein product is CASSYQGAANTEAFF.

This clonotype was detected only a few times. V is TRBV5-4 and J is TRBJ2-1, with D unclear. V was pared by 2 bases and J by 0 bases, with 9 bases between. The CDR3 has 15 amino acids. Germline lookup yields CDR1 SGHNT and CDR2 YYREEE (reference sequence). CDR3 region: CASSFPRSSYNEQFF. For the CDR3, the DNA is TGTGCCAGCAGCTTCCCACGGAGCTCCTACAATGAGCAGTTCTTC.

Comment on this clonotype: A much larger clone differs from this one at a single base, so this may be a read error. The rearrangement links TRBV3-1 to TRBJ1-5; D remains ambiguous. The CDR3 has 14 residues. CDR1 and CDR2 (germline): LGHDT, YNNKEL (reference sequence). V was shortened by 5 bases and J by 1 base, with 9 bases between the two germline ends. The CDR3 DNA reads as TGTGCCAGCAGCAAGGACTCGAGCAATCAGCCCCAGCATTTT. It specifies CASSKDSSNQPQHF. Supplemented by reference TRBV3-1 and TRBJ1-5, the full variable domain reads DTAVSQTPKYLVTQMGNDKSIKCEQNLGHDTMYWYKQDSKKFLKIMFSYNNKELIINETVPNRFSPKSPDKAHLNLHINSLELGDSAVYFCASSKDSSNQPQHFGDGTRLSIL.

This clonotype came up many times. This sequence joins TRBV4-1 and TRBJ1-3; 8 bases are a match to TRBD1. Germline CDR1 is MGHRA and CDR2 is YSYEKL. This CDR3 has 14 amino acids. V was pared by 3 bases and J by 6 bases, with 4 bases of the junction left unmatched. CDR3 region: CASSQLTGENTIYF. In DNA, the CDR3 is TGCGCCAGCAGCCAGTTGACAGGGGAAAACACCATATATTTT.

This clonotype was seen once. A much larger clonotype is one base distant, so this may be a read error. This rearrangement joins TRBV12-3 or TRBV12-4 to TRBJ1-1, with D possibly being TRBD1 (6 bases). The CDR3 covers 12 residues. Deletions cut 7 bases from V and 5 bases from J, with 11 bases between. CDR3 nucleotides: TGTGCCAGCAATTGGGGGCCTACTGAAGCTTTCTTT. Protein: CASNWGPTEAFF.

On this clonotype itself: This clone may be a read error of a much larger clone one base away. This sequence joins TRBV4-2 and TRBJ2-1; TRBD1 agrees at 9 bases. The CDR3 is made up of 15 amino acids. J gave up 4 bases and V 4 bases, and 5 bases lay outside the gene matches. CDR1 is LGHNA, CDR2 YNFKEQ, per germline. CDR3 in amino acids: CASSPGQGGYNEQFF. In nucleotides, the CDR3 is TGTGCCAGCAGCCCGGGACAGGGAGGTTACAATGAGCAGTTCTTC.

This clonotype was counted ten times or more. The chain uses TRBV6-2 or TRBV6-3 and TRBJ2-1; D remains ambiguous. This CDR3 comprises 17 residues. Germline CDR1 MNHEY, CDR2 SVGEGT. Trimming took off 0 bases at V and 0 bases at J, with 12 bases between the two ends. In DNA form, the CDR3 reads TGTGCCAGCAGTTACTCTCATGATCTTGTCTCCTACAATGAGCAGTTCTTC. Translated: CASSYSHDLVSYNEQFF.

This clonotype has at least ten counts. The chain joins TRBV6-5 to TRBJ2-3; D is perhaps TRBD2 (6 bases). Between the trimmed V and J ends, which lost 0 bases and 9 bases, there was a span of 10 bases. The CDR3 has 13 residues. The germline gives CDR1 MNHEY, CDR2 SVGAGI. The CDR3 is CASSYSNAGTQYF. CDR3 DNA: TGTGCCAGCAGTTACTCGAATGCGGGGACGCAGTATTTT.

In its sample, this clonotype was seen many times. The gene calls are TRBV3-1 and TRBJ2-5; no clear D. The CDR3 contains 14 residues. CDR1 LGHDT and CDR2 YNNKEL come from the germline V gene (reference sequence). Trimming stripped 2 bases from V and 5 bases from J, with 12 bases between. The CDR3 sequence: CASSQTRHAETQYF. The CDR3 DNA sequence: TGTGCCAGCAGCCAAACGCGTCACGCGGAGACCCAGTACTTC.

About this clonotype itself: A much larger clone differs by one base, so this may be a read error. J is TRBJ2-7 and V is TRBV11-1; TRBD2 is a possible D gene (6 bases). Germline V gene data show CDR1 as SGHAT and CDR2 as FQDESV (reference sequence). CDR3 length equals 13 residues. DNA for the CDR3: TGTGCCAGCAGCTTAGGGGACTTCTACGAGCGGTACTTC. Its translation: CASSLGDFYERYF.

Of note for this clonotype: A read error may be the cause here, since a much bigger clone is one base away. The chain is built from TRBV11-1 and TRBJ1-2, with D maybe TRBD1 (5 bases). Germline CDR1 is SGHAT and CDR2 is FQDESV (reference sequence). The CDR3 length is 12 residues. V lost 5 bases and J 8 bases, leaving 12 bases between the germline ends. The CDR3 loop reads CASSHQGGGYTF. The CDR3 nucleotides are TGTGCCAGCAGCCACCAGGGTGGGGGCTACACCTTC. Based on the CDR3 plus reference TRBV11-1 and TRBJ1-2, the full variable domain is EAEVAQSPRYKITEKSQAVAFWCDPISGHATLYWYRQILGQGPELLVQFQDESVVDDSQLPKDRFSAERLKGVDSTLKIQPAELGDSAMYLCASSHQGGGYTFGSGTRLTVV.

This clonotype has ten or more counts. V gene TRBV6-1 combines with J gene TRBJ1-6, with 7 bases identical to TRBD1. Losses at the gene ends were 6 bases for V and 2 bases for J; bases not matched to a gene: 7. This CDR3 comprises 16 residues. Looked up from germline, CDR1 is MNHNS and CDR2 is SASEGT. The CDR3 region is CASSGDSRTYNSPLHF. The CDR3 DNA sequence: TGTGCCAGCAGCGGGGACAGCCGCACCTATAATTCACCCCTCCACTTT.

This clonotype was seen at least ten times. The chain is built from TRBV11-2 and TRBJ2-1; no firm D call. V lost 1 base, J lost 0 bases, and 10 bases lay in between. This CDR3 comprises 16 residues. Per the germline V gene, CDR1 is SGHAT and CDR2 is FQNNGV. The CDR3 DNA sequence: TGTGCCAGCAGCTTAGTCCCCGAAGTCTCCTACAATGAGCAGTTCTTC. It translates to CASSLVPEVSYNEQFF. Looking up the rest from reference TRBV11-2 and TRBJ2-1 gives the full variable domain: EAGVAQSPRYKIIEKRQSVAFWCNPISGHATLYWYQQILGQGPKLLIQFQNNGVVDDSQLPKDRFSAERLKGVDSTLKIQPAKLEDSAVYLCASSLVPEVSYNEQFFGPGTRLTVL.

The gene calls are TRBV5-1 and TRBJ2-1, with 10 bases fitting TRBD2. The CDR3 length is 15 residues. Germline V gene lookup returns CDR1 SGHRS and CDR2 YFSETQ. J was trimmed by 6 bases and V by 4 bases; bases with no gene match: 7. In nucleotides, the CDR3 is TGCGCCAGCAGCACCGGGACTAGCGAGGGCAATGAGCAGTTCTTC. It specifies CASSTGTSEGNEQFF.

This clonotype was seen a few times. This chain joins TRBV10-3 and TRBJ2-7; no firm D call. V lost 0 bases and J 2 bases, leaving 8 bases between the germline ends. The germline CDR1 and CDR2 sequences are ENHRY and SYGVKD. The CDR3 runs 14 residues. The CDR3 loop is CAISESGTAYEQYF. The CDR3 nucleotides are TGTGCCATCAGTGAGTCCGGCACGGCCTACGAGCAGTACTTC.

At least ten counts were recorded for this clonotype. This sequence joins TRBV20-1 and TRBJ2-1; TRBD2 matches at 9 bases. V lost 6 bases and J lost 7; bases outside the gene matches: 13. In germline, CDR1 is DFQATT, CDR2 SNEGSKA (reference sequence). CDR3 length: 15 amino acids. DNA of the CDR3: TGCAGTGCGCCACGGGCGGGAGGGCAACGGAATGAGCAGTTCTTC. Amino acids: CSAPRAGGQRNEQFF.

This clonotype was seen ten or more times. This sequence joins TRBV20-1 and TRBJ2-3; D remains ambiguous. Per germline, CDR1 DFQATT and CDR2 SNEGSKA (reference sequence). The CDR3 runs 14 residues. V was trimmed by 6 bases and J by 1 base, leaving 14 bases between them. This chain's CDR3 is CSAGGLSGTDTQYF. CDR3 DNA: TGCAGTGCGGGTGGCCTATCGGGCACAGATACGCAGTATTTT.

This clonotype was counted at least ten times. The chain couples TRBV4-2 to TRBJ2-3, with a weak D call TRBD2 (6 bases). V gave up 3 bases and J gave up 1 base, with 17 bases separating them. Germline CDR1 and CDR2: LGHNA and YNFKEQ. This CDR3 has 17 amino acids. CDR3 sequence reads: CASSHSLAPGGTDTQYF. As DNA, the CDR3 is TGTGCCAGCAGCCACTCCCTAGCGCCGGGGGGCACAGATACGCAGTATTTT.

This clonotype was seen ten or more times. The chain recombines TRBV7-2 with TRBJ2-5; a weak D match, TRBD2 (7 bases). This CDR3 spans 15 amino acids. Trimming removed 6 bases from V and 7 bases from J, with 21 bases in between. Germline-derived CDR1 and CDR2 are SGHTA and FQGNSA. The CDR3 loop is CASSTAGAPVGTQYF. The CDR3 DNA reads as TGTGCCAGCAGTACGGCGGGGGCCCCAGTGGGGACCCAGTACTTC.

Concerning this clonotype itself: Relative to the germline gene, one junction end is altered; a read error may explain this. The genes are TRBV4-1 and TRBJ2-2; D not certain. The CDR3 has 17 residues. Germline V CDR1 and CDR2: MGHRA, YSYEKL. CDR3 DNA sequence: TGCGCCAGCAGACAAGTAGACCTCATAATCTACACCGGGGAGCTGTTTTTT. This gives the protein CASRQVDLIIYTGELFF.